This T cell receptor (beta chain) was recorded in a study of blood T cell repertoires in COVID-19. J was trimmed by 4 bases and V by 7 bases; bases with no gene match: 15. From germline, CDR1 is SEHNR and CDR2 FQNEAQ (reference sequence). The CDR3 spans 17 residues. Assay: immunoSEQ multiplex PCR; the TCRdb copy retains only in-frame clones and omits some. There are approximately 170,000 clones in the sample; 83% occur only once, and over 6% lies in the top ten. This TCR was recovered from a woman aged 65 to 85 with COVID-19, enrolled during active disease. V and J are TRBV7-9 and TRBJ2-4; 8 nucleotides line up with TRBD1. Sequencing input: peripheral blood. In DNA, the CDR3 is TGTGCCAGCACCCGGGAAGGACAGGGAGGCACAAAAAACATTCAGTACTTC. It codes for CASTREGQGGTKNIQYF.